The 30 T cell receptor beta chains given below trace back to one sample, sequenced in a study of radiation and T cells in renal cell carcinoma. The time point: baseline pretreatment blood. Treatment defined: 15 Gy SBRT to primary tumor, nephrectomy 4 weeks later. Profiling relied on immunoSEQ multiplex PCR, and the TCRdb table lists in-frame clones only, not all of them. In the table there are about 150,000 clones, approximately 90% of which are singletons. The source material was blood, sampled from a patient whose treatment included radiotherapy and nephrectomy. These receptor sequences come from a woman in her 50s with renal cell carcinoma.

V usage is TRBV6-1 and J usage is TRBJ2-3; a possible D gene is TRBD2 (6 bases). This CDR3 has 14 amino acids. Germline CDR1 MNHNS, CDR2 SASEGT. V gave up 7 bases and J gave up 1 base, with 12 bases separating them. CDR3 nucleotides: TGTGCCAGCACCGTTGGAGGGGGCACAGATACGCAGTATTTT. This sequence encodes CASTVGGGTDTQYF.

V and J are TRBV5-4 and TRBJ1-3, with 7 bases that match TRBD1. V lost 4 bases to trimming and J lost 2 bases; unmatched junction nucleotides: 6. From germline, CDR1 is SGHNT and CDR2 YYREEE (reference sequence). The length of the CDR3 is 15 residues. The CDR3 nucleotides are TGTGCCAGCAGCCGAACAGGGGCCACTGGAAACACCATATATTTT. Translating it yields CASSRTGATGNTIYF.

V usage is TRBV5-1 and J usage is TRBJ2-5; perhaps TRBD1 as D (5 bases). The CDR3 covers 13 residues. V was pared by 1 base and J by 4 bases, with 8 bases between. The germline gives CDR1 SGHRS, CDR2 YFSETQ. The CDR3 here is CASSLWQGETQYF. The DNA for the CDR3 is TGCGCCAGCAGCTTGTGGCAGGGAGAGACCCAGTACTTC.

This clone has more than one count but fewer than ten. This sequence joins TRBV2 and TRBJ1-5; no clear D. The CDR3 consists of 13 residues. Trimming removed 5 bases at V and 3 bases at J, with 8 bases between. Germline CDR1 reads SNHLY; CDR2 reads FYNNEI. This CDR3 reads CASSYQINQPQHF. Here the CDR3 DNA reads TGTGCCAGCAGTTATCAAATCAATCAGCCCCAGCATTTT.

This chain links TRBV4-2 with TRBJ2-5, with D perhaps given as TRBD1 or TRBD2 (5 bases each). This CDR3 comprises 16 residues. V was shortened by 1 base and J by 4 bases, with 16 bases between the two germline ends. CDR1 and CDR2 (germline): LGHNA, YNFKEQ. The CDR3 DNA sequence: TGTGCCAGCAGCCAAGTTTCTAGTGGGACGGGAGAGACCCAGTACTTC. Translation gives CASSQVSSGTGETQYF.

This chain connects TRBV7-9 to TRBJ2-1; 10 nucleotides match TRBD2. V was clipped by 5 bases and J by 6 bases; unmatched bases: 4. The CDR3 runs to 14 residues. Germline values: CDR1 SEHNR, CDR2 FQNEAQ (reference sequence). The CDR3 spells CASSDSGGLNEQFF. Here the CDR3 DNA reads TGTGCCAGCAGCGATAGCGGGGGGCTCAATGAGCAGTTCTTC.

The rearrangement uses TRBV9 and TRBJ1-6; D is undetermined. The CDR3 contains 14 residues. Trimming pared 0 bases from V and 6 bases from J, leaving 7 bases between. In germline, CDR1 is SGDLS, CDR2 YYNGEE. Here the CDR3 DNA reads TGTGCCAGCAGCGTAGACGGGATTAATTCACCCCTCCACTTT. It codes for CASSVDGINSPLHF. Drawing the rest from reference TRBV9 and TRBJ1-6, the complete variable domain is DSGVTQTPKHLITATGQRVTLRCSPRSGDLSVYWYQQSLDQGLQFLIQYYNGEERAKGNILERFSAQQFPDLHSELNLSSLELGDSALYFCASSVDGINSPLHFGNGTRLTVT.

The V and J genes are TRBV19 and TRBJ1-1; D is ambiguous. The germline V gene encodes CDR1 LNHDA and CDR2 SQIVND (reference sequence). Trimming took off 3 bases at V and 5 bases at J, with 13 bases between the two ends. The CDR3 loop spans 14 amino acids. CDR3 DNA sequence: TGTGCCAGTAGTATTTTATCTTCAGGAACTGAAGCTTTCTTT. This gives the protein CASSILSSGTEAFF.

As concerns this clone: This same CDR3 is encoded by further DNA sequences in the sample. V and J are TRBV9 and TRBJ2-7; 10 nucleotides match TRBD1. The CDR3 length is 15 residues. Germline V lookup: CDR1 SGDLS, CDR2 YYNGEE. Trimming removed 0 bases from V and 2 bases from J; junction bases left unmatched: 2. CDR3 sequence (DNA): TGTGCCAGCAGCGTAGCGACAGGGGGCCCCTACGAGCAGTACTTC. Translating gives CASSVATGGPYEQYF.

The rearrangement links TRBV18 to TRBJ2-1; the D call may be TRBD1 or TRBD2 (5 bases each). The CDR3 is 16 residues long. Germline-derived CDR1 and CDR2 are KGHSH and LQKENI. V lost 5 bases, J lost 1 base, and 15 bases lay in between. For the CDR3, the DNA is TGTGCCAGCTCAACGTCGGGGACCCGATCCTACAATGAGCAGTTCTTC. This encodes CASSTSGTRSYNEQFF.

The chain is built from TRBV6-5 and TRBJ2-1, with TRBD1 matching over 7 bases. V shed 8 bases and J 7 bases; nucleotides not matched to a gene: 11. Germline V lookup: CDR1 MNHEY, CDR2 SVGAGI. The CDR3 is made up of 14 amino acids. CDR3 region: CASCKGQISNEQFF. CDR3 in DNA: TGTGCCAGCTGTAAGGGACAGATTAGTAATGAGCAGTTCTTC.

V is TRBV4-2 and J is TRBJ2-1, with no clear D. Germline loops: CDR1 LGHNA, CDR2 YNFKEQ. V lost 0 bases and J 4 bases, leaving 7 bases between the germline ends. This CDR3 is 14 amino acids long. CDR3 bases: TGTGCCAGCAGCCAAGATCAGAGTTACAATGAGCAGTTCTTC. It specifies CASSQDQSYNEQFF.

The chain employs TRBV19 and TRBJ2-1; 7 bases line up with TRBD2. The germline V gene has CDR1 LNHDA and CDR2 SQIVND (reference sequence). Losses at the gene ends were 6 bases for V and 1 base for J; bases not matched to a gene: 6. The CDR3 runs 15 residues. CDR3 bases: TGTGCCAGTAGCCTCTCGGGGGGATCCTACAATGAGCAGTTCTTC. Translated: CASSLSGGSYNEQFF.

The J gene is TRBJ2-2, the V gene TRBV14; 9 nucleotides agree with TRBD1. V was pared by 1 base and J by 8 bases, with 11 bases of the junction left unmatched. Germline V lookup: CDR1 SGHDN, CDR2 FVKESK. The CDR3 spans 17 residues. The CDR3 here is CASSQGLGQGFGGELFF. As DNA, the CDR3 is TGTGCCAGCAGCCAAGGACTCGGACAGGGGTTTGGTGGGGAGCTGTTTTTT.

V usage is TRBV5-1 and J usage is TRBJ2-1, with 7 bases aligning to TRBD1. V lost 4 bases and J lost 2; bases outside the gene matches: 0. The CDR3 covers 13 residues. Germline V gives CDR1 SGHRS, CDR2 YFSETQ. The CDR3 protein is CASSQGAYNEQFF. For the CDR3, the DNA is TGCGCCAGCAGCCAGGGGGCCTACAATGAGCAGTTCTTC. The variable domain in full, completed from reference TRBV5-1 and TRBJ2-1, reads KAGVTQTPRYLIKTRGQQVTLSCSPISGHRSVSWYQQTPGQGLQFLFEYFSETQRNKGNFPGRFSGRQFSNSRSEMNVSTLELGDSALYLCASSQGAYNEQFFGPGTRLTVL.

The chain has TRBV19 and TRBJ2-3; 9 positions agree with TRBD2. The germline gives CDR1 LNHDA, CDR2 SQIVND (reference sequence). The CDR3 runs 15 residues. With 6 bases clipped from V and 6 bases from J, the junction kept 10 bases outside the gene matches. DNA for the CDR3: TGTGCCAGTAGCCCCCGAGCGGGGGGAAGGGATACGCAGTATTTT. Encoded protein: CASSPRAGGRDTQYF.

The V call is TRBV6-5, the J call TRBJ1-2; possible D gene TRBD1, 6 bases. This CDR3 is built from 13 residues. Germline CDR1 is MNHEY and CDR2 is SVGAGI. V lost 5 bases, J lost 2 bases, and 9 bases lay in between. The CDR3 region is CASSAQGNYGYTF. The CDR3 nucleotides read TGTGCCAGCAGTGCCCAGGGGAACTATGGCTACACCTTC.

This rearrangement joins TRBV19 to TRBJ2-1; D is uncertain. Looked up from germline, CDR1 is LNHDA and CDR2 is SQIVND (reference sequence). V was cut by 5 bases and J by 8 bases, with 10 bases left in between. The CDR3 length is 12 residues. The CDR3 DNA reads TGTGCCAGTAGTTCCATCTTCTATGAGCAGTTCTTC. Encoded protein: CASSSIFYEQFF. Drawing the rest from reference TRBV19 and TRBJ2-1, the complete variable domain is DGGITQSPKYLFRKEGQNVTLSCEQNLNHDAMYWYRQDPGQGLRLIYYSQIVNDFQKGDIAEGYSVSREKKESFPLTVTSAQKNPTAFYLCASSSIFYEQFFGPGTRLTVL.

The chain joins TRBV19 to TRBJ1-1; the D is unclear. The CDR3 is 14 amino acids. Per germline, CDR1 LNHDA and CDR2 SQIVND (reference sequence). Trimming removed 6 bases at V and 1 base at J, with 12 bases between. The CDR3 DNA follows: TGTGCCAGTAGCCAAAAATGGGGGAACACTGAAGCTTTCTTT. Protein product: CASSQKWGNTEAFF.

V gene TRBV5-1 combines with J gene TRBJ1-3; D remains ambiguous. CDR3 length: 18 residues. Per the germline V gene, CDR1 is SGHRS and CDR2 is YFSETQ. Trimming took 1 base from V and 0 from J, leaving 17 bases between them. CDR3 nucleotide sequence: TGCGCCAGCAGCTTGACCACCCTTAAGACAAACTCTGGAAACACCATATATTTT. Its translation: CASSLTTLKTNSGNTIYF.

The chain employs TRBV19 and TRBJ1-4, with D unclear. The CDR3 has 15 amino acids. Trimming removed 3 bases at V and 14 bases at J, with 22 bases between. Germline CDR1 LNHDA, CDR2 SQIVND (reference sequence). The CDR3 nucleotides read TGTGCCAGTAGTATCCAGGCAGGTGGTGATATCAGTCTGTTTTTT. This encodes CASSIQAGGDISLFF.

The chain recombines TRBV18 with TRBJ2-1, with D perhaps TRBD1 (7 bases). This CDR3 is built from 14 residues. Per germline, CDR1 KGHSH and CDR2 LQKENI. Trimming took off 2 bases at V and 10 bases at J, with 15 bases between the two ends. The CDR3, as DNA: TGTGCCAGCTCACCAGACAGGGCCAGCGGGGAGCAGTTCTTC. This codes for CASSPDRASGEQFF.

The rearrangement links TRBV15 to TRBJ1-2; D is unclear. Deletions cut 0 bases from V and 4 bases from J, with 9 bases between. Germline loops: CDR1 LNHNV, CDR2 YYDKDF (reference sequence). CDR3 length: 14 residues. CDR3 in amino acids: CATSRDVQSYGYTF. CDR3 bases: TGTGCCACCAGCAGAGATGTCCAGAGCTATGGCTACACCTTC.

The chain couples TRBV6-5 to TRBJ1-1; D unresolved. Germline CDR1 and CDR2: MNHEY and SVGAGI. This CDR3 is 15 amino acids long. V was trimmed by 5 bases and J by 1 base, leaving 14 bases between them. CDR3 residues: CASSTVDRWNTEAFF. The CDR3 region has the DNA TGTGCCAGCAGTACCGTGGACCGATGGAACACTGAAGCTTTCTTT.

The rearrangement links TRBV5-1 to TRBJ2-5; D uncertain. This CDR3 has 14 residues. The V end lost 0 bases, the J end lost 0 bases, and 6 bases lay between the germline ends. CDR1 is SGHRS and CDR2 is YFSETQ in the germline V gene. The CDR3 sequence: CASSLGVNQETQYF. DNA for the CDR3: TGCGCCAGCAGCTTGGGTGTAAACCAAGAGACCCAGTACTTC.

V usage is TRBV10-2 and J usage is TRBJ2-7; D is unresolved. V gave up 4 bases and J gave up 3 bases, with 10 bases separating them. Per the germline V gene, CDR1 is WSHSY and CDR2 is SAAADI. This CDR3 has 13 residues. CDR3 DNA: TGCGCCAGCAGTGTCGTAAGCGACTACGAGCAGTACTTC. Translated, it gives CASSVVSDYEQYF.

The V call is TRBV6-4, the J call TRBJ2-1, with 12 bases fitting TRBD2. The CDR3 covers 19 residues. The germline gives CDR1 MRHNA, CDR2 SNTAGT. With 3 bases clipped from V and 0 bases from J, the junction kept 9 bases outside the gene matches. CDR3 coding DNA: TGTGCCAGCAGTGAAAATTTACTAGCGGGGGGAAGCTCCTACAATGAGCAGTTCTTC. Residues: CASSENLLAGGSSYNEQFF.

DNA for the CDR3: TGTGCCAGTAATTATCCGGGACAGAACTATGGCTACACCTTC. This translates into CASNYPGQNYGYTF. This chain links TRBV19 with TRBJ1-2; 7 nucleotides agree with TRBD1. The V and J ends lost 7 bases and 2 bases, in that order; junction bases with no gene match: 7. The germline CDR1 and CDR2 sequences are LNHDA and SQIVND (reference sequence). The CDR3 spans 14 residues.

The chain combines TRBV7-9 with TRBJ2-7; a possible D gene is TRBD2 (6 bases). V was clipped by 5 bases and J by 2 bases, with 10 bases between them. CDR1 is SEHNR, CDR2 FQNEAQ, per germline (reference sequence). There are 13 residues in the CDR3. CDR3 sequence (DNA): TGTGCCAGCAGCACCGGGGGACCCTACGAGCAGTACTTC. Translated: CASSTGGPYEQYF.

The CDR3 here is CASGAFGYGYTF. CDR3 DNA: TGTGCCAGCGGGGCCTTTGGCTATGGCTACACCTTC. The chain is built from TRBV13 and TRBJ1-2; the D gene is possibly TRBD1 (5 bases). V shed 8 bases and J shed 4 bases, with 11 bases lying between them. This CDR3 has 12 amino acids. The germline CDR1 and CDR2 sequences are PRHDT and FYEKMQ (reference sequence).